Below, one TCR beta chain is given with its context. TRB rearrangements spanning V, D and J were amplified using mixed TRB-A/B primers. TCRdb re-analysed the multiplex PCR reads in MiXCR, keeping a single row per CDR3 protein. The sample has thousands of distinct CDR3 sequences, around 35% seen once. Amplification of TCR beta used genomic DNA extracted from peripheral blood. Germline CDR1 LNHDA, CDR2 SQIVND (reference sequence). The CDR3 runs 16 residues. V was pared by 6 bases and J by 0 bases, with 17 bases between. This record belongs to a study of T cell repertoires in aging, cancer and after chemotherapy.

This chain connects TRBV19 to TRBJ1-2, with D hard to call. The sample was blood. The source of this sequence is a human donor in good health. The CDR3, as DNA: TGTGCCAGTAGGGAGTCTCCGGGCAGTCCTAACTATGGCTACACCTTC. The encoded protein is CASRESPGSPNYGYTF.